Given below is one T cell receptor beta chain in context. The authors' processing: Nucleated cell number was recorded as an estimate derived from reference gene primer amplification. The table came from immunoSEQ multiplex PCR; TCRdb's copy has only in-frame clones and leaves some out. The V and J calls and the clone size are those of that table, but D and trimming were determined from the DNA. Of more than 200,000 clones in the sample, approximately 80% were seen once. The data were taken from a study of blood T cell repertoires in COVID-19. About the research overall: Specimens from acute and convalescent COVID-19 originated in the United States, Italy and Spain.

CDR3 size: 16 residues. V was shortened by 5 bases and J by 5 bases, with 21 bases between the two germline ends. Germline V gives CDR1 MNHEY, CDR2 SMNVEV (reference sequence). Source material: PBMCs or T cells enriched from blood (not recorded which). This chain uses TRBV27 with TRBJ1-1, with D possibly being TRBD1 (6 bases). The TCR was taken from a man between 60 and 70 years old who had recovered from COVID-19. CDR3 sequence reads: CASSPTIGRGVTEAFF. The CDR3 nucleotides read TGTGCCAGCAGTCCAACCATCGGCAGGGGCGTGACTGAAGCTTTCTTT.